This TCR beta chain was sequenced in a study of T-cell memory formation after mild COVID-19. Findings and caveats of the study: Mainly CM and EM harbored the contracting CD4+ clones; mainly EMRA harbored the CD8+ ones. Certain responding clones were present in pre-infection memory, suggesting participation of cross-reactive memory.

Each CDR3 protein gets one entry after TCRdb re-called the 5' RACE reads with MiXCR. Of around 180,000 distinct CDR3 sequences in the sample, roughly 17% were seen once. As to this clonotype: Its antigen is not identified.

The CDR3 length is 15 residues. Germline lookup yields CDR1 SGHRS and CDR2 YFSETQ. V gave up 6 bases and J gave up 3 bases, with 17 bases separating them. The chain recombines TRBV5-1 with TRBJ2-3, with D possibly being TRBD2 (6 bases). This receptor was taken from an adult woman who had mild COVID-19 (a few samples of this study predate the infection). Cell type and time point are not known. The sequenced sample was PBMCs or a T cell subset sorted from them (not recorded which). The CDR3 DNA is TGCGCCAGCATGAAGAACTTCCGGGGGACAGATACGCAGTATTTT. Its protein is CASMKNFRGTDTQYF.